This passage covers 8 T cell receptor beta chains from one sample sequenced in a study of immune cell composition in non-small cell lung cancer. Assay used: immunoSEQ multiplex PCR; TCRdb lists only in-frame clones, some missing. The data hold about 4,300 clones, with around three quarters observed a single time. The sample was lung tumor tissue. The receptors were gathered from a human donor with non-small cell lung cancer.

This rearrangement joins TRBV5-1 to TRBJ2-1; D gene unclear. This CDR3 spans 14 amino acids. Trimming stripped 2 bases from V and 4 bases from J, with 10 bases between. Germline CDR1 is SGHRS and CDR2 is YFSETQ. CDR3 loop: CASSLNPSYNEQFF. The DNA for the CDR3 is TGCGCCAGCAGCTTAAACCCTAGTTACAATGAGCAGTTCTTC.

CDR3 in DNA: TGTGCCAGCAGTCCGTTAGCGGGAGAGGTTGCAGATACGCAGTATTTT. Its protein is CASSPLAGEVADTQYF. The chain recombines TRBV27 with TRBJ2-3; 9 positions agree with TRBD2. Germline CDR1 MNHEY, CDR2 SMNVEV (reference sequence). The CDR3 runs to 16 residues. Unmatched junction bases numbered 10, after V lost 5 bases and J lost 4 bases.

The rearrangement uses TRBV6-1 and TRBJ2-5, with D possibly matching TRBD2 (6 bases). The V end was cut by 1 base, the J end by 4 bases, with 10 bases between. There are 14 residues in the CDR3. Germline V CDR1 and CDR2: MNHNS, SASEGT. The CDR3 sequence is CASSEEPGVETQYF. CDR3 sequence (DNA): TGTGCCAGCAGTGAAGAACCGGGAGTAGAGACCCAGTACTTC.

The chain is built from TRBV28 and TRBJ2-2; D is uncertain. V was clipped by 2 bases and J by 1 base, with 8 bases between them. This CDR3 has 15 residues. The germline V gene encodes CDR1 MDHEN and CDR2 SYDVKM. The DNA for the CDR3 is TGTGCCAGCAGTTTACAGGTGGGGAACACCGGGGAGCTGTTTTTT. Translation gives CASSLQVGNTGELFF.

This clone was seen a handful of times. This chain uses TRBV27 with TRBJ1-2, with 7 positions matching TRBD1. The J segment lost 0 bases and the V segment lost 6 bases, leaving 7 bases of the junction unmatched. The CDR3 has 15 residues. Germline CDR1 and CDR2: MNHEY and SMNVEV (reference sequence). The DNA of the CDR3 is TGTGCCAGCAGCAAGGGGACAGCCTCTAACTATGGCTACACCTTC. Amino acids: CASSKGTASNYGYTF.

Here the CDR3 reads CASSPRQGGSGYTF. DNA for the CDR3: TGTGCCAGCTCACCACGACAGGGGGGCTCTGGCTACACCTTC. The chain recombines TRBV18 with TRBJ1-2; TRBD1 agrees at 9 bases. The CDR3 is 14 residues long. Trimming at V came to 1 base and at J to 7 bases, leaving 4 bases not matched to a gene. Germline values: CDR1 KGHSH, CDR2 LQKENI.

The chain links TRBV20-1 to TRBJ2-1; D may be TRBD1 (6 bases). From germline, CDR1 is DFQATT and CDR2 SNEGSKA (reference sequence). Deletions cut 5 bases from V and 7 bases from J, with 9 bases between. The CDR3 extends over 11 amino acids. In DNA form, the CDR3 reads TGCAGTGCTTTCGGACAGAATGAGCAGTTCTTC. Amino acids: CSAFGQNEQFF.

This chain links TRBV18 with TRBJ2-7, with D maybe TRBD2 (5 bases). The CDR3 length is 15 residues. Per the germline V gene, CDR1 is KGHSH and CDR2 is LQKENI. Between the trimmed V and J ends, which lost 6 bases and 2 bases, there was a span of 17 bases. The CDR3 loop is CASSPPAGAAYEQYF. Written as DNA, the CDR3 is TGTGCCAGCTCTCCCCCTGCGGGCGCTGCCTACGAGCAGTACTTC.